The clone carrying this T cell receptor (beta chain) was detected once. Its matching antigen is unknown. TCRdb's copy holds only in-frame clones and misses some; the assay was immunoSEQ multiplex PCR. The sample records fewer than 85,000 clones, 85% to 90% being singletons. The V end lost 2 bases, the J end lost 5 bases, and 7 bases lay between the germline ends. Looked up from germline, CDR1 is SGHNT and CDR2 is YYREEE (reference sequence). The CDR3 consists of 12 residues. The data derive from a study of OX40 agonist ivuxolimab in advanced cancers. Whole-study context: Participants could have had prior anti-PD-1, anti-PD-L1 or anti-CTLA-4 therapy, and around 40% had some.

General study findings and limits: In the 0.1 to 3.0 mg/kg range, CD4+ and CD8+ blood T cells had expanded clonally by week 6. The mean number of expanded clones was higher in CD8+ T cells than in CD4+.

The material was CD4+ or CD8+ T cells sorted from blood, obtained in a trial of the OX40 agonist ivuxolimab. The chain links TRBV5-4 to TRBJ1-1, with no clear D. The receptor's source is an adult with an advanced solid tumor such as melanoma, head and neck, liver or kidney cancer. CDR3 loop: CASSFGETEAFF. The CDR3 DNA reads as TGTGCCAGCAGCTTTGGGGAAACTGAAGCTTTCTTT.